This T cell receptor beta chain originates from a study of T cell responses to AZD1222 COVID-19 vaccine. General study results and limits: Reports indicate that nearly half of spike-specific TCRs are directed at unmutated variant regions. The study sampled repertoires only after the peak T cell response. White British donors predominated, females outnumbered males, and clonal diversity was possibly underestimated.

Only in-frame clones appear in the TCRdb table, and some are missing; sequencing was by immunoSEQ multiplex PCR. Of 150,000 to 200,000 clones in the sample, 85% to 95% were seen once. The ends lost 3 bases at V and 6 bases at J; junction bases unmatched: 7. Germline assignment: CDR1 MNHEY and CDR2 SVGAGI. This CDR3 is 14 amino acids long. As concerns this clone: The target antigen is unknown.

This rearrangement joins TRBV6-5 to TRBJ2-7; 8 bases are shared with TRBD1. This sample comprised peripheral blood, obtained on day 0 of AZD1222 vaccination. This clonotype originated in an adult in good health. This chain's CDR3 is CASSYARGPSEQYF. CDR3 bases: TGTGCCAGCAGTTATGCCAGGGGGCCGAGCGAGCAGTACTTC.